The sample holds many counts of the clone carrying this TCR beta chain. The antigen is undetermined. Among the patients, all were node-negative on CT and PET/CT, and none had received prior chemotherapy or radiotherapy or had other malignancies. This entry belongs to a study of prognosis after radiotherapy for stage I lung cancer. Study-wide results and limits: Reduced unique TCR clone counts were recorded after stereotactic body radiation therapy, with a median of around 10,000 versus 6,900.

Template was genomic DNA; TCR beta CDR3 amplified in two multiplex PCR rounds. First-round PCR used primers specific to each TRBV and TRBJ gene. The authors ran second-round PCR with universal primers. TCRdb used MiXCR to reprocess the multiplex PCR reads, holding one entry per CDR3 protein. The sample lists 20,000 to 25,000 distinct CDR3 sequences, roughly 35% seen once, with 62% in the top ten. Specimen: PBMCs, collected before or after stereotactic body radiation therapy (not recorded which). The TCR comes from a donor older than 45 with non-small cell lung cancer.

CDR3 residues: CASLRADTQYF. Written as DNA, the CDR3 is TGTGCCAGCCTGCGCGCAGATACGCAGTATTTT. V and J are TRBV7-9 and TRBJ2-3; D is uncertain. Trimming pared 8 bases from V and 4 bases from J, leaving 7 bases between. This CDR3 comprises 11 residues. The germline gives CDR1 SEHNR, CDR2 FQNEAQ (reference sequence).